This TCR beta chain is from a study of blood T cell repertoires in COVID-19. Clones were sequenced by immunoSEQ multiplex PCR, and TCRdb holds only the in-frame ones, with some missing. The sample records a few hundred thousand clones, approximately 90% being singletons. V lost 7 bases and J lost 5, with 11 bases in between. Germline V gene lookup returns CDR1 MNHEY and CDR2 SVGAGI. This CDR3 region has 12 residues. Sequencing was done on a sample of peripheral blood. The V gene is TRBV6-5, the J gene TRBJ1-1; D ambiguous. This TCR came from a woman in her sixties or seventies with acute or convalescent COVID-19. The CDR3 loop is CASTSRGTEAFF. CDR3 in DNA: TGTGCCAGCACCTCCCGAGGGACTGAAGCTTTCTTT.